This T cell receptor (beta chain) came from a study of blood T cell repertoires in COVID-19. In the authors' methods: From reference gene primer amplification, estimates of nucleated cell counts were derived. Profiling relied on immunoSEQ multiplex PCR, and the TCRdb table lists in-frame clones only, not all of them. V and J calls and clone size are copied from that table; D and trimming were computed from the DNA. The sample has approximately 230,000 clones, just over 85% seen once. Germline-derived CDR1 and CDR2 are MNHEY and SVGEGT. The CDR3 consists of 18 residues. The ends lost 6 bases at V and 2 bases at J; junction bases unmatched: 18.

The source of this sequence is a man older than 75 with acute or convalescent COVID-19. The genes are TRBV6-2 or TRBV6-3 and TRBJ2-7, with 8 bases lining up with TRBD2. Sequenced: peripheral blood. This CDR3 reads CASRPPGLDFRVAYEQYF. The CDR3 region has the DNA TGTGCCAGCAGACCTCCGGGACTAGATTTTAGAGTGGCCTACGAGCAGTACTTC.